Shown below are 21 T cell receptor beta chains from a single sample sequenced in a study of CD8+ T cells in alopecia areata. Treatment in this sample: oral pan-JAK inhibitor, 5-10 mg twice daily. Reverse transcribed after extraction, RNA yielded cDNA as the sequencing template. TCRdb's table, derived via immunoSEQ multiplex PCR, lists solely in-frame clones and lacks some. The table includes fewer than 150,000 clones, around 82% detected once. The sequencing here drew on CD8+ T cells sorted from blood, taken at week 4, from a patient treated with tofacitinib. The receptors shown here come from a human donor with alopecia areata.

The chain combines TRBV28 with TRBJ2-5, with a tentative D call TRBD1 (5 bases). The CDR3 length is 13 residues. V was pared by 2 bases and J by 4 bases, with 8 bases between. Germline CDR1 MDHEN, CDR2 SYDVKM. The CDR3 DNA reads TGTGCCAGCAGTTTACAGGGCGGAGAGACCCAGTACTTC. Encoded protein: CASSLQGGETQYF.

In DNA, the CDR3 is TGTGCCAGCAGTCTCTGGGGCTACAATGAGCAGTTCTTC. This sequence encodes CASSLWGYNEQFF. The chain combines TRBV27 with TRBJ2-1; D not certain. V shed 5 bases and J shed 3 bases, with 8 bases lying between them. Germline V CDR1 and CDR2: MNHEY, SMNVEV (reference sequence). There are 13 residues in the CDR3.

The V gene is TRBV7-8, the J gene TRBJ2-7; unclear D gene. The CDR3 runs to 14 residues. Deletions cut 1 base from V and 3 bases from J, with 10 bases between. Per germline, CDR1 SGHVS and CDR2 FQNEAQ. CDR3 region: CASSLENYFYEQYF. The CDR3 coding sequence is TGTGCCAGCAGCTTAGAAAACTACTTCTACGAGCAGTACTTC. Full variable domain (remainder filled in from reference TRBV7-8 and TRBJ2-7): GAGVSQSPRYKVAKRGQDVALRCDPISGHVSLFWYQQALGQGPEFLTYFQNEAQLDKSGLPSDRFFAERPEGSVSTLKIQRTQQEDSAVYLCASSLENYFYEQYFGPGTRLTVT.

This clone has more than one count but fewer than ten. CDR3 nucleotide sequence: TGTGCCAGCAGCAGGGACAACACCTACGAGCAGTACTTC. It codes for CASSRDNTYEQYF. V gene TRBV7-9 combines with J gene TRBJ2-7; possible D gene TRBD1, 6 bases. Germline V gene data show CDR1 as SEHNR and CDR2 as FQNEAQ (reference sequence). V lost 5 bases, J lost 2 bases, and 10 bases lay in between. There are 13 residues in the CDR3.

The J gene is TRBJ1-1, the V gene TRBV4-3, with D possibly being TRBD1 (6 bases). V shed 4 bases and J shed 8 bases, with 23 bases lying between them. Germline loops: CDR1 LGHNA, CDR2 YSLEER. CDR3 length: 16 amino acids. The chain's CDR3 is CASSPGVGFRGVEAFF. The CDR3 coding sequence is TGCGCCAGCAGCCCAGGGGTTGGCTTTCGGGGAGTGGAAGCTTTCTTT.

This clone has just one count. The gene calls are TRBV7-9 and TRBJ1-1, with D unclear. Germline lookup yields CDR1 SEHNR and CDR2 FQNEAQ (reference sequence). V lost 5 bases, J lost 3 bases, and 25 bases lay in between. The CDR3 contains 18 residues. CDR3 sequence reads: CASSTTQFGVFGDTEAFF. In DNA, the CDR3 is TGTGCCAGCAGCACAACTCAATTCGGGGTATTTGGAGACACTGAAGCTTTCTTT.

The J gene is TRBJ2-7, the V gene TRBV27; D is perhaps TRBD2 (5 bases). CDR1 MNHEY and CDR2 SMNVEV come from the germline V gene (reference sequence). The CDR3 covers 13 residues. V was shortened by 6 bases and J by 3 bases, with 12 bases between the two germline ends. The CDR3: CASRLRGGYEQYF. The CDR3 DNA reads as TGTGCCAGCAGGCTTAGAGGAGGCTACGAGCAGTACTTC.

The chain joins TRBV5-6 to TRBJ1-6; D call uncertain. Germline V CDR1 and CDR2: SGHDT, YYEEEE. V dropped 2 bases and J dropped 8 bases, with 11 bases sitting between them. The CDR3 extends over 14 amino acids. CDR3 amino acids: CASSFDGSYSPLHF. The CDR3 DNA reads TGTGCCAGCAGCTTCGACGGTAGCTATTCACCCCTCCACTTT.

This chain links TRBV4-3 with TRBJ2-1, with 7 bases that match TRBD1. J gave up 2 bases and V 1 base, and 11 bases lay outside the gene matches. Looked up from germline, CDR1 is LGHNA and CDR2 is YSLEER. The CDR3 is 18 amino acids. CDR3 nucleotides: TGCGCCAGCAGCCAAGCGAAGCCGGGACAGCCAACCTACAATGAGCAGTTCTTC. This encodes CASSQAKPGQPTYNEQFF.

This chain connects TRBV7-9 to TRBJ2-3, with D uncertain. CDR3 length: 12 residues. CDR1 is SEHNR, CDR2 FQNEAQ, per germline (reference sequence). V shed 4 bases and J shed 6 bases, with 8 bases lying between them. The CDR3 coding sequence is TGTGCCAGCAGCTCCCAGGAGGATACGCAGTATTTT. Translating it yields CASSSQEDTQYF.

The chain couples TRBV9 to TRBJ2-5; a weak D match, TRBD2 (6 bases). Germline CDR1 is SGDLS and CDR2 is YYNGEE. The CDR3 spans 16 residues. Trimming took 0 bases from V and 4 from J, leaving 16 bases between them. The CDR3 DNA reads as TGTGCCAGCAGCGTAGAACCTAGCGTGGTCCGAGAGACCCAGTACTTC. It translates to CASSVEPSVVRETQYF.

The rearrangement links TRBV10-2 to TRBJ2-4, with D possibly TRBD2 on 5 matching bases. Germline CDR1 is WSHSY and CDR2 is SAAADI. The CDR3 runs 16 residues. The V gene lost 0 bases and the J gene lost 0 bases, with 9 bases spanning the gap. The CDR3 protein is CASSESSGLAKNIQYF. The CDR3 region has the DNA TGCGCCAGCAGTGAGTCGAGCGGACTAGCCAAAAACATTCAGTACTTC.

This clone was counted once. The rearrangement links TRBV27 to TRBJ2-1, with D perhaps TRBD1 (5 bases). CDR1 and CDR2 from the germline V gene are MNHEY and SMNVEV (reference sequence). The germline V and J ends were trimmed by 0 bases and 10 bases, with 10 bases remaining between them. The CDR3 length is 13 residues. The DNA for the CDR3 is TGTGCCAGCAGTTTATCATACAGGCCGGAGCAGTTCTTC. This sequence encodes CASSLSYRPEQFF.

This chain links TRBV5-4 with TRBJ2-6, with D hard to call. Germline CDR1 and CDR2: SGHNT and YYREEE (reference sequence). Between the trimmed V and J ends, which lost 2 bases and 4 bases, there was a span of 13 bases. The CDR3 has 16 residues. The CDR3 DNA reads TGTGCCAGCAGCTTCACCGCAGGTACCGGGGCCAACGTCCTGACTTTC. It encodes CASSFTAGTGANVLTF.

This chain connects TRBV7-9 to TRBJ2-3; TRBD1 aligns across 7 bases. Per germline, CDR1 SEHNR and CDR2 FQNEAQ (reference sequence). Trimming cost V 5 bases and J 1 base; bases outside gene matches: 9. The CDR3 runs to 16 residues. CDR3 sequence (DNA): TGTGCCAGCAGCAACGTGACAGGGACCCGCACAGATACGCAGTATTTT. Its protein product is CASSNVTGTRTDTQYF.

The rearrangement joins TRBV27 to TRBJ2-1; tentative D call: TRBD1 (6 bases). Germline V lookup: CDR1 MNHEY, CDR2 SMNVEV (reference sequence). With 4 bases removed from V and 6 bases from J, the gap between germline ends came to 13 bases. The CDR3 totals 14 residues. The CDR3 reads CASSYVGQINEQFF. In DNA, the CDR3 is TGTGCCAGCAGTTACGTCGGACAGATCAATGAGCAGTTCTTC.

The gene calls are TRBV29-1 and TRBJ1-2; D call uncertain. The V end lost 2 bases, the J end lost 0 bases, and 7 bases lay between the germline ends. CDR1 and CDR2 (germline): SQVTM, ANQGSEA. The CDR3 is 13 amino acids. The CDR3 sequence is CSVERLANYGYTF. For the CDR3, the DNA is TGCAGCGTTGAAAGATTAGCTAACTATGGCTACACCTTC.

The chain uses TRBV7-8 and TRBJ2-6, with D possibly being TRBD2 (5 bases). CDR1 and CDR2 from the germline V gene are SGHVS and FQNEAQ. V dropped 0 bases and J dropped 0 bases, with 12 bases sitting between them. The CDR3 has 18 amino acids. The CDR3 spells CASSLASGYGSGANVLTF. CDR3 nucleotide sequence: TGTGCCAGCAGCTTAGCGTCGGGGTACGGCTCTGGGGCCAACGTCCTGACTTTC.

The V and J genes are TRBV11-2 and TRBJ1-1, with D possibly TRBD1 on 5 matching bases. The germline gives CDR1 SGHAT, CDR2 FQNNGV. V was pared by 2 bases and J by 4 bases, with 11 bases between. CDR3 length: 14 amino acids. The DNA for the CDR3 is TGTGCCAGCAGCTTATCGGGGGTCCCCACTGAAGCTTTCTTT. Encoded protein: CASSLSGVPTEAFF.

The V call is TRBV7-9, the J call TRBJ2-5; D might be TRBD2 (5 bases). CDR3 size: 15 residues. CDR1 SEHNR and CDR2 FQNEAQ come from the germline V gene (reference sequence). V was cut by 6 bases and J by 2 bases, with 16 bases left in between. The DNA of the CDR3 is TGTGCCAGCAGTCCTCGGCTCCGGGGACAAGAGACCCAGTACTTC. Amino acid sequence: CASSPRLRGQETQYF.

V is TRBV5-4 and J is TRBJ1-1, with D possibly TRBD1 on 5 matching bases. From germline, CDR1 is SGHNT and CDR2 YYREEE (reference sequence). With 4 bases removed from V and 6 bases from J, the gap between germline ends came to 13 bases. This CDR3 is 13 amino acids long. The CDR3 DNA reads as TGTGCCAGCAGCCAAGACAGAAGCCCTGAAGCTTTCTTT. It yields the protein CASSQDRSPEAFF.